Shown below are 24 T cell receptor beta chains from a single sample sequenced in a study of CD8+ T cells in alopecia areata. Once RNA had been extracted, it was reverse transcribed into cDNA to act as the sequencing template. Sequenced by immunoSEQ multiplex PCR; TCRdb stores in-frame clones only, minus some. The sample has approximately 180,000 clones, 65% to 75% seen once. The source material was CD8+ T cells sorted from blood, sampled at week 0. Every receptor here comes from a human donor with alopecia areata.

This rearrangement joins TRBV2 to TRBJ2-7; D could derive from TRBD1 or TRBD2 (5 bases each). CDR1 and CDR2 (germline): SNHLY, FYNNEI. The CDR3 loop spans 14 amino acids. Trimming stripped 4 bases from V and 1 base from J, with 11 bases between. The CDR3 DNA reads as TGTGCCAGCAGTGGCCGGGACCGTTCCTACGAGCAGTACTTC. Translated: CASSGRDRSYEQYF.

The count of this clone is one. J is TRBJ2-4 and V is TRBV2, with D perhaps TRBD1 (5 bases). The CDR3 contains 14 residues. The ends were cut back, 2 bases at V and 13 bases at J, with 18 bases in the middle. The germline gives CDR1 SNHLY, CDR2 FYNNEI. CDR3 residues: CASSELWGLGIQYF. Here the CDR3 DNA reads TGTGCCAGCAGTGAATTATGGGGCCTTGGGATCCAGTACTTC. Together with reference TRBV2 and TRBJ2-4, the CDR3 gives the full variable domain: EPEVTQTPSHQVTQMGQEVILRCVPISNHLYFYWYRQILGQKVEFLVSFYNNEISEKSEIFDDQFSVERPDGSNFTLKIRSTKLEDSAMYFCASSELWGLGIQYFGAGTRLSVL.

This chain joins TRBV27 and TRBJ2-1; D is possibly TRBD1 (5 bases). Trimming removed 3 bases from V and 1 base from J, with 7 bases in between. CDR1 and CDR2 from the germline V gene are MNHEY and SMNVEV (reference sequence). The CDR3 spans 14 residues. CDR3 DNA sequence: TGTGCCAGCAGTTTTACAGGATCCTACAATGAGCAGTTCTTC. It codes for CASSFTGSYNEQFF.

The genes are TRBV29-1 and TRBJ2-5; TRBD1 agrees at 8 bases. Germline V gene sequence: CDR1 SQVTM, CDR2 ANQGSEA. V lost 6 bases and J lost 0; bases outside the gene matches: 9. This CDR3 contains 15 residues. CDR3 nucleotide sequence: TGCAGCGTCGCCGGGACAGGAGAGTACCAAGAGACCCAGTACTTC. Its translation is CSVAGTGEYQETQYF.

The V call is TRBV30, the J call TRBJ2-1; D not certain. Looked up from germline, CDR1 is GTSNPN and CDR2 is SVGIG (reference sequence). V lost 0 bases and J 7 bases, leaving 25 bases between the germline ends. The CDR3 extends over 18 amino acids. The CDR3: CAWSVSAETLRQWNEQFF. CDR3 nucleotide sequence: TGTGCCTGGAGTGTATCAGCCGAGACCCTCCGCCAGTGGAATGAGCAGTTCTTC.

This CDR3 is CASSLDISYNEQFF. CDR3 nucleotide sequence: TGTGCCAGCAGTTTGGATATCTCCTACAATGAGCAGTTCTTC. V and J are TRBV6-5 and TRBJ2-1; D call uncertain. Per germline, CDR1 MNHEY and CDR2 SVGAGI. The CDR3 covers 14 residues. V shed 4 bases and J shed 0 bases, with 7 bases lying between them.

This chain uses TRBV7-3 with TRBJ2-5; D might be TRBD2 (5 bases). Trimming took 2 bases from V and 2 from J, leaving 12 bases between them. This CDR3 spans 15 amino acids. In germline, CDR1 is SGHTA, CDR2 FQGTGA. CDR3 sequence: CASSLSRSGQETQYF. The CDR3 DNA reads as TGTGCCAGCAGCTTATCCAGGAGCGGACAAGAGACCCAGTACTTC.

This clone was detected only once. This chain connects TRBV27 to TRBJ2-5; 9 bases are a match to TRBD2. The CDR3 totals 16 residues. The V gene's germline CDR1 is MNHEY and CDR2 SMNVEV (reference sequence). V was pared by 2 bases and J by 1 base, with 5 bases of the junction left unmatched. The CDR3 nucleotides are TGTGCCAGCAGTTTAGTCCCAGCGGGGGGCCAAGAGACCCAGTACTTC. Translation: CASSLVPAGGQETQYF.

J is TRBJ2-2 and V is TRBV30; D is perhaps TRBD1 (6 bases). The germline V and J ends were trimmed by 1 base and 0 bases, with 9 bases remaining between them. The germline V gene encodes CDR1 GTSNPN and CDR2 SVGIG (reference sequence). This CDR3 spans 15 amino acids. The CDR3 here is CAWSAGQTNTGELFF. CDR3 nucleotide sequence: TGTGCCTGGAGTGCCGGACAGACGAACACCGGGGAGCTGTTTTTT.

The genes are TRBV2 and TRBJ2-5; perhaps TRBD2 as D (6 bases). Trimming stripped 8 bases from V and 5 bases from J, with 12 bases between. Germline V gene data show CDR1 as SNHLY and CDR2 as FYNNEI. This CDR3 spans 12 amino acids. DNA of the CDR3: TGTGCCAGCCAGGACTATCCGGAGACCCAGTACTTC. This gives the protein CASQDYPETQYF.

The CDR3 reads CSVWVSGATEETQYF. CDR3 bases: TGCAGCGTTTGGGTCTCAGGGGCGACGGAAGAGACCCAGTACTTC. V is TRBV29-1 and J is TRBJ2-5, with D possibly being TRBD1 (6 bases). V was cut by 5 bases and J by 3 bases, with 19 bases left in between. CDR3 size: 15 residues. In germline, CDR1 is SQVTM, CDR2 ANQGSEA.

The chain combines TRBV29-1 with TRBJ1-2; D gene uncertain. V was cut by 1 base and J by 2 bases, with 8 bases left in between. Germline V gene sequence: CDR1 SQVTM, CDR2 ANQGSEA. The CDR3 sequence is 13 residues long. CDR3 region: CSVEGLRNYGYTF. The CDR3 coding sequence is TGCAGCGTTGAAGGATTACGGAACTATGGCTACACCTTC.

This clone was seen just once. The chain has TRBV30 and TRBJ2-3; a possible D gene is TRBD1 (5 bases). The ends were cut back, 3 bases at V and 2 bases at J, with 15 bases in the middle. The CDR3 runs 15 residues. Germline V gene lookup returns CDR1 GTSNPN and CDR2 SVGIG (reference sequence). The CDR3 is CAWRRLQGVTDTQYF. The DNA of the CDR3 is TGTGCCTGGAGACGCCTCCAGGGTGTCACAGATACGCAGTATTTT.

In its sample, this clone was seen a few times. This chain links TRBV19 with TRBJ1-5; no clear D. Germline V CDR1 and CDR2: LNHDA, SQIVND (reference sequence). There are 13 residues in the CDR3. With 10 bases removed from V and 2 bases from J, the gap between germline ends came to 12 bases. CDR3 residues: CATRPTGNQPQHF. Here the CDR3 DNA reads TGTGCCACAAGACCCACGGGCAATCAGCCCCAGCATTTT.

In its sample, this clone was seen a few times. This chain connects TRBV7-6 to TRBJ1-1, with TRBD1 as a possible D gene (6 bases). The CDR3 loop spans 15 amino acids. In germline, CDR1 is SGHVS, CDR2 FNYEAQ. Trimming cost V 0 bases and J 4 bases, with 12 bases left between them. The CDR3 region has the DNA TGTGCCAGCAGCTTAGCGGGGGGCGTTGGCACTGAAGCTTTCTTT. Its protein is CASSLAGGVGTEAFF. The variable domain in full, with the rest retrieved from reference TRBV7-6 and TRBJ1-1, is GAGVSQSPRYKVTKRGQDVALRCDPISGHVSLYWYRQALGQGPEFLTYFNYEAQQDKSGLPNDRFSAERPEGSISTLTIQRTEQRDSAMYRCASSLAGGVGTEAFFGQGTRLTVV.

The J gene is TRBJ1-2, the V gene TRBV7-8; D is ambiguous. CDR3 size: 12 residues. In germline, CDR1 is SGHVS, CDR2 FQNEAQ. The V end was cut by 1 base, the J end by 7 bases, with 7 bases between. The CDR3 loop is CASSLDTLGYTF. The CDR3 DNA sequence: TGTGCCAGCAGCTTAGATACCCTTGGCTACACCTTC.

The chain uses TRBV29-1 and TRBJ2-7, with D perhaps TRBD1 or TRBD2 (6 bases each). The CDR3 contains 12 residues. The germline gives CDR1 SQVTM, CDR2 ANQGSEA. V was shortened by 6 bases and J by 7 bases, with 16 bases between the two germline ends. In DNA form, the CDR3 reads TGCAGCGTAGACGCGGAGGGGGGAGAGCAGTACTTC. It encodes CSVDAEGGEQYF.

V is TRBV5-5 and J is TRBJ2-5; D is unclear. In germline, CDR1 is SGHKS, CDR2 YYEKEE (reference sequence). This CDR3 region has 15 residues. With 0 bases removed from V and 2 bases from J, the gap between germline ends came to 11 bases. The CDR3 loop is CASSLGYRRQETQYF. The CDR3 DNA reads TGTGCCAGCAGCTTGGGGTATCGGAGACAAGAGACCCAGTACTTC.

DNA for the CDR3: TGCGCCAGCAGCCAAGACTTGGCACGGGGGCCGCGGGATACGCAGTATTTT. It translates to CASSQDLARGPRDTQYF. The chain carries TRBV4-1 and TRBJ2-3; D is perhaps TRBD1 or TRBD2 (6 bases each). Germline V gene sequence: CDR1 MGHRA, CDR2 YSYEKL. V was shortened by 0 bases and J by 6 bases, with 19 bases between the two germline ends. The CDR3 totals 17 residues.

The V gene is TRBV5-1, the J gene TRBJ2-2; D is uncertain. Germline V gives CDR1 SGHRS, CDR2 YFSETQ. CDR3 length: 14 residues. The V gene lost 0 bases and the J gene lost 6 bases, with 9 bases spanning the gap. In DNA, the CDR3 is TGCGCCAGCAGCTTGGACCGCCCTTCCGGGGAGCTGTTTTTT. It translates to CASSLDRPSGELFF.

This chain's CDR3 is CSVDIGTGGVKSTDTQYF. The CDR3 nucleotides are TGCAGCGTTGACATAGGGACAGGGGGGGTGAAAAGCACAGATACGCAGTATTTT. This rearrangement joins TRBV29-1 to TRBJ2-3; 11 bases map to TRBD1. CDR3 length equals 18 residues. Germline lookup yields CDR1 SQVTM and CDR2 ANQGSEA. V shed 3 bases and J 0 bases; nucleotides not matched to a gene: 11.

The V and J genes are TRBV27 and TRBJ2-6, with a tentative D call TRBD1 (6 bases). CDR3 length: 19 residues. Trimming left V 3 bases short and J 3 bases short, with 21 bases between. Germline lookup yields CDR1 MNHEY and CDR2 SMNVEV (reference sequence). The CDR3 spells CASSFGQNAYDLGANVLTF. As DNA, the CDR3 is TGTGCCAGCAGTTTCGGACAGAATGCCTACGATCTTGGGGCCAACGTCCTGACTTTC. The full variable domain, with the rest looked up from reference TRBV27 and TRBJ2-6, is EAQVTQNPRYLITVTGKKLTVTCSQNMNHEYMSWYRQDPGLGLRQIYYSMNVEVTDKGDVPEGYKVSRKEKRNFPLILESPSPNQTSLYFCASSFGQNAYDLGANVLTFGAGSRLTVL.

The chain recombines TRBV13 with TRBJ1-1; possible D gene TRBD1, 6 bases. The CDR3 has 13 amino acids. The V end lost 4 bases, the J end lost 5 bases, and 11 bases lay between the germline ends. CDR1 is PRHDT, CDR2 FYEKMQ, per germline (reference sequence). CDR3 residues: CASSSDRGTEAFF. The CDR3 region has the DNA TGTGCCAGCAGCTCGGACAGAGGTACTGAAGCTTTCTTT.

In this sample, this clone turned up once. This rearrangement joins TRBV30 to TRBJ1-1; no definite D call. Between the trimmed V and J ends, which lost 3 bases and 0 bases, there was a span of 11 bases. The CDR3 totals 14 residues. CDR1 is GTSNPN, CDR2 SVGIG, per germline (reference sequence). CDR3 sequence: CAWRGGLLNTEAFF. The CDR3 DNA follows: TGTGCCTGGAGGGGAGGGCTCTTGAACACTGAAGCTTTCTTT.